A selection of T cell receptor beta chains follows, all from one sample in a study of blood T cell repertoires in COVID-19. Sequencing was performed with immunoSEQ multiplex PCR; in TCRdb, only in-frame clones are kept and a portion is missing. The table has 63,000 or so clones, about 85% seen once. What was sequenced was peripheral blood. These receptors originate from a man aged 65 to 85 with active COVID-19. The CDR3 runs from the conserved cysteine through the conserved F or W. A D gene is named only where the DNA matches it firmly. Clone size is not always given. Where it is, it says once, few, many or a class for expanded clones.

>NA|NA|TRBJ2-5|TRBV12-3/TRBV12-4
CASSLRETQYF
TGTGCCAGCAGTTTGCGGGAGACCCAGTACTTC
>TRBD2|once|TRBJ2-7|TRBV9
CASSETSGGSYEQYF
TGTGCCAGCAGCGAAACTAGCGGCGGCTCCTACGAGCAGTACTTC
>TRBD1|NA|TRBJ2-6|TRBV5-6
CASSLMGQGAGANVLTF
TGTGCCAGCAGCTTGATGGGACAGGGAGCTGGGGCCAACGTCCTGACTTTC
>NA|NA|TRBJ2-2|TRBV7-2
CASSPRVTGELFF
TGTGCCAGCAGCCCCCGGGTCACCGGGGAGCTGTTTTTT
>NA|NA|TRBJ2-1|TRBV19
CASSTGVGPSYNEQFF
TGTGCCAGTAGTACAGGGGTGGGACCCTCCTACAATGAGCAGTTCTTC
>TRBD2|NA|TRBJ2-1|TRBV6-5
CASSYGSGPYNEQFF
TGTGCCAGCAGTTACGGTAGCGGGCCCTACAATGAGCAGTTCTTC
>NA|NA|TRBJ1-1|TRBV19
CASMRRRNTEAFF
TGTGCCAGTATGAGGCGGAGGAACACTGAAGCTTTCTTT
>NA|once|TRBJ2-5|TRBV29-1
CSVEDTGTQETQYF
TGCAGCGTTGAAGATACCGGGACACAAGAGACCCAGTACTTC
>TRBD1|NA|TRBJ2-2|TRBV18
CASSPGDRGYTGELFF
TGTGCCAGCTCACCAGGGGACAGGGGTTACACCGGGGAGCTGTTTTTT
>NA|NA|TRBJ1-1|TRBV19
CASSPGTPLGTEAFF
TGTGCCAGTAGCCCCGGGACACCCTTGGGCACTGAAGCTTTCTTT
>NA|NA|TRBJ2-1|TRBV6-4
CASSDWLGGEQFF
TGTGCCAGCAGTGACTGGTTGGGGGGTGAGCAGTTCTTC
>NA|NA|TRBJ2-3|TRBV3-1/TRBV3-2
CASSQSGAGTDTQYF
TGTGCCAGCAGCCAATCAGGGGCCGGCACAGATACGCAGTATTTT
>NA|NA|TRBJ1-2|TRBV7-9
CASSLPSAGTDNYGYTF
TGTGCCAGCAGCTTACCCTCAGCGGGTACAGATAACTATGGCTACACCTTC
>NA|NA|TRBJ2-1|TRBV2
CASSAVRGSYNEQFF
TGTGCCAGCAGTGCGGTCAGGGGCTCCTACAATGAGCAGTTCTTC
>TRBD2|NA|TRBJ2-2|TRBV4-3
CASSQEDSGRADTGELFF
TGCGCCAGCAGCCAAGAAGATAGCGGGAGGGCGGACACCGGGGAGCTGTTTTTT
>NA|NA|TRBJ2-1|TRBV11-2
CASSPGVRRDEQFF
TGTGCCAGCAGCCCCGGCGTGAGGAGGGATGAGCAGTTCTTC